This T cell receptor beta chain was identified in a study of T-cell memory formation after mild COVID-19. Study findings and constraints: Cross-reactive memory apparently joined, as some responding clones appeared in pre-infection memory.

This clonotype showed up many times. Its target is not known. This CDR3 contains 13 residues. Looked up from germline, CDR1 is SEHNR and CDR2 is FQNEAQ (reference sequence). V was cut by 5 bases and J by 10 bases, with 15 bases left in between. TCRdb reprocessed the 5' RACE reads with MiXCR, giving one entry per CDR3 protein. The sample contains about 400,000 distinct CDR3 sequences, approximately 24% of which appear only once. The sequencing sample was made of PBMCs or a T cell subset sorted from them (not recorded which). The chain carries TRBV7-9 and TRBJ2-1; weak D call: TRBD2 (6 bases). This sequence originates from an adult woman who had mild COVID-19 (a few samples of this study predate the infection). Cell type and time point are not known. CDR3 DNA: TGTGCCAGCAGCCCGGTGACTCGGGGGGAGCAGTTCTTC. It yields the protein CASSPVTRGEQFF. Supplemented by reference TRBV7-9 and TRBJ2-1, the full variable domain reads DTGVSQNPRHKITKRGQNVTFRCDPISEHNRLYWYRQTLGQGPEFLTYFQNEAQLEKSRLLSDRFSAERPKGSFSTLEIQRTEQGDSAMYLCASSPVTRGEQFFGPGTRLTVL.